This record covers a single TCR beta chain. Germline V gives CDR1 SGHRS, CDR2 YFSETQ. The length of the CDR3 is 15 residues. Trimming removed 3 bases at V and 4 bases at J, with 17 bases between. Unique molecular identifiers were used to barcode this TCRbeta library. TCRdb re-called the PCR reads with MiXCR, one entry per CDR3 protein. The sample has 610,000 or so distinct CDR3 sequences, about a quarter seen once. The sample comes from a study of T-cell reconstitution after alpha-beta-depleted transplantation in children. This clonotype originated in a boy under two years old with Wiskott-Aldrich syndrome, due to receive a stem cell transplant. The V gene is TRBV5-1, the J gene TRBJ2-7; TRBD1 or TRBD2 may be the D gene (6 bases each). This sample comprised PBMCs, obtained before TCRalphabeta/CD19-depleted stem cell transplant. CDR3 sequence: CASSSLGGDGYEQYF. In DNA, the CDR3 is TGCGCCAGCAGCTCCCTGGGGGGCGACGGGTACGAGCAGTACTTC.